The 13 T cell receptor beta chains below come from one sample, sequenced in a study of CD8 T cells in Susac syndrome. Random-hexamer reverse transcription was applied to 0.5 to 1 ug RNA. MiXCR, applied by TCRdb to the immunoSEQ multiplex PCR reads, yields one record per CDR3 protein. The sample contains around 95,000 distinct CDR3 sequences, 95% of which appear only once. Sequencing was performed on CD8+ T cells from PBMCs. The receptors were sampled from a human donor with Susac syndrome.

The chain combines TRBV2 with TRBJ2-4; tentatively, D is TRBD1 (6 bases). The CDR3 consists of 17 residues. V lost 7 bases and J lost 1, with 20 bases in between. Germline CDR1 is SNHLY and CDR2 is FYNNEI. Written as DNA, the CDR3 is TGTGCCAGCATTAAACGGGGACACCTAAGGGCCAAAAACATTCAGTACTTC. Translation gives CASIKRGHLRAKNIQYF.

The genes are TRBV7-2 and TRBJ1-4; D gene uncertain. V was clipped by 7 bases and J by 0 bases, with 15 bases between them. CDR1 is SGHTA, CDR2 FQGNSA, per germline. The CDR3 has 16 residues. DNA of the CDR3: TGTGCCAGCATCGATAGTCGGTCCTCAACTAATGAAAAACTGTTTTTT. It encodes CASIDSRSSTNEKLFF.

The V gene is TRBV6-2 or TRBV6-3, the J gene TRBJ2-6, with TRBD1 identical over 7 bases. The V gene end was trimmed by 7 bases and the J gene end by 2 bases; junction bases not matched to a gene: 2. The germline V gene has CDR1 MNHEY and CDR2 SVGEGT. The CDR3 spans 14 residues. The chain's CDR3 is CASNQGAGANVLTF. DNA of the CDR3: TGTGCCAGCAACCAGGGGGCTGGGGCCAACGTCCTGACTTTC.

The gene calls are TRBV4-2 and TRBJ1-1; D perhaps matches TRBD1 (5 bases). The CDR3 consists of 14 residues. V lost 4 bases to trimming and J lost 0 bases, with 9 bases between them. From germline, CDR1 is LGHNA and CDR2 YNFKEQ. Here the CDR3 reads CASSRGSMNTEAFF. The CDR3 DNA reads TGTGCCAGCAGCCGGGGGAGTATGAACACTGAAGCTTTCTTT.

The chain links TRBV25-1 to TRBJ1-1; D unresolved. CDR3 length: 14 amino acids. Germline lookup yields CDR1 MGHDK and CDR2 SYGVNS. V was cut by 2 bases and J by 0 bases, with 7 bases left in between. CDR3 protein: CASSEHRLNTEAFF. CDR3 nucleotide sequence: TGTGCCAGCAGTGAACACCGTTTGAACACTGAAGCTTTCTTT.

V gene TRBV4-1 combines with J gene TRBJ2-1; tentatively, D is TRBD1 (7 bases). This CDR3 has 14 amino acids. V lost 1 base and J 9 bases, leaving 13 bases between the germline ends. Germline V CDR1 and CDR2: MGHRA, YSYEKL. The chain's CDR3 is CASSQGGQGGEQFF. In DNA, the CDR3 is TGCGCCAGCAGCCAAGGAGGTCAGGGGGGTGAGCAGTTCTTC.

The CDR3, as DNA: TGCGCCAGCAGCGGGGACAAGTACGAGCAGTACTTC. It specifies CASSGDKYEQYF. The chain recombines TRBV5-1 with TRBJ2-7; D is perhaps TRBD1 (6 bases). Germline V CDR1 and CDR2: SGHRS, YFSETQ. This CDR3 is 12 amino acids long. V was shortened by 4 bases and J by 4 bases, with 9 bases between the two germline ends.

This chain connects TRBV18 to TRBJ2-1; tentative D call: TRBD1 (6 bases). Deletions cut 3 bases from V and 6 bases from J, with 15 bases between. Germline loops: CDR1 KGHSH, CDR2 LQKENI. The CDR3 has 15 amino acids. Written as DNA, the CDR3 is TGTGCCAGCTCACCCTCCGGGACAAGACCCAATGAGCAGTTCTTC. Translating gives CASSPSGTRPNEQFF.

V usage is TRBV7-2 and J usage is TRBJ2-5; TRBD2 agrees at 14 bases. Germline trimming cut 7 bases from V and 5 bases from J; bases unmatched to any gene: 12. This CDR3 comprises 17 residues. The germline CDR1 and CDR2 sequences are SGHTA and FQGNSA. CDR3 DNA: TGTGCCAGCATGGCCGGGACTAGCGGGAGAGGACGGGAGACCCAGTACTTC. Its protein product is CASMAGTSGRGRETQYF.

The chain uses TRBV14 and TRBJ2-7; perhaps TRBD1 as D (7 bases). The CDR3 sequence is 17 residues long. Germline CDR1 is SGHDN and CDR2 is FVKESK. V was clipped by 2 bases and J by 3 bases, with 20 bases between them. The CDR3 DNA is TGTGCCAGCAGCCAACGTGACAGGGACTTTCCTATCTACGAGCAGTACTTC. Residues: CASSQRDRDFPIYEQYF. The entire variable domain, with the rest obtained from reference TRBV14 and TRBJ2-7, is as follows: EAGVTQFPSHSVIEKGQTVTLRCDPISGHDNLYWYRRVMGKEIKFLLHFVKESKQDESGMPNNRFLAERTGGTYSTLKVQPAELEDSGVYFCASSQRDRDFPIYEQYFGPGTRLTVT.

The chain couples TRBV7-3 to TRBJ1-1; tentative D call: TRBD1 (6 bases). Trimming shortened V by 3 bases and J by 4 bases, and 9 bases separated the two germline ends. This CDR3 has 13 amino acids. Germline values: CDR1 SGHTA, CDR2 FQGTGA. CDR3 residues: CASSFDRSTEAFF. The CDR3 nucleotides are TGTGCCAGCAGCTTCGACAGGAGCACTGAAGCTTTCTTT.

The rearrangement uses TRBV12-3 or TRBV12-4 and TRBJ2-7; weak D call: TRBD2 (5 bases). Trimming cost V 3 bases and J 2 bases, with 8 bases left between them. The CDR3 contains 13 residues. This chain's CDR3 is CASSLAGTYEQYF. The CDR3 DNA follows: TGTGCCAGCAGTTTGGCCGGGACCTACGAGCAGTACTTC.

The chain couples TRBV15 to TRBJ2-7; D may be TRBD1 or TRBD2 (5 bases each). Germline V gives CDR1 LNHNV, CDR2 YYDKDF (reference sequence). The V and J ends lost 4 bases and 1 base respectively, with 8 bases between them. This CDR3 spans 13 amino acids. CDR3 DNA: TGTGCCACCAGCATGGGGGTGTCCTACGAGCAGTACTTC. This codes for CATSMGVSYEQYF.